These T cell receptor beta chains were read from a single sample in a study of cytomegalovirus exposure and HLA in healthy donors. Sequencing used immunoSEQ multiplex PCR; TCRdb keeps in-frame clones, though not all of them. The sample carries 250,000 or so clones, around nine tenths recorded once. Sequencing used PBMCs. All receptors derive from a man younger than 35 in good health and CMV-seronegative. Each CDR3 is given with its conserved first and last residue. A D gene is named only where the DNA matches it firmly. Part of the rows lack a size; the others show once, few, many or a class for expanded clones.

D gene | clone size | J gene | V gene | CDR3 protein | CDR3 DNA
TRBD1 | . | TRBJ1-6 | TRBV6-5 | CASSRDRSNSPLHF | TGTGCCAGCAGCAGGGACAGGAGTAATTCACCCCTCCACTTT
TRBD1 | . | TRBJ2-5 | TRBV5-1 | CASSDIDGQGIGETQYF | TGCGCCAGCAGCGACATCGATGGACAGGGGATTGGAGAGACCCAGTACTTC
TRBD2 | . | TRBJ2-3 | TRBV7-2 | CASSYGGAADTQYF | TGTGCCAGCAGTTACGGGGGGGCCGCAGATACGCAGTATTTT
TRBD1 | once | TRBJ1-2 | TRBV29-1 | CSVDSGTGLSRGYTF | TGCAGCGTTGACTCCGGGACAGGGCTTTCGCGGGGCTACACCTTC
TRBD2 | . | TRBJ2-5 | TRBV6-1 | CASTLSGGPETQYF | TGTGCCAGCACTCTTAGCGGGGGTCCAGAGACCCAGTACTTC
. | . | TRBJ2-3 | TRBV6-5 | CASSYSHTQYF | TGTGCCAGCAGTTATAGCCATACGCAGTATTTT
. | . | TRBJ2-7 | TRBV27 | CASSSLTLVGGEQYF | TGTGCCAGCAGTTCTTTGACTCTAGTCGGGGGCGAGCAGTACTTC
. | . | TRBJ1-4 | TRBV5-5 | CASSLRVEGIGEKLFF | TGTGCCAGCAGCTTAAGGGTGGAGGGGATAGGGGAAAAACTGTTTTTT
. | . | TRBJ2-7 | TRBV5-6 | CASSRDTFVYEQYF | TGTGCCAGCAGCCGGGACACGTTCGTTTACGAGCAGTACTTC
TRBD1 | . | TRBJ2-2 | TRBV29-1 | CSVDVGDYRGTGELFF | TGCAGCGTTGACGTCGGGGATTACAGGGGCACCGGGGAGCTGTTTTTT
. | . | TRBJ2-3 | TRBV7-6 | CASSLSGSTDTQYF | TGTGCCAGCAGCTTATCAGGGTCCACAGATACGCAGTATTTT
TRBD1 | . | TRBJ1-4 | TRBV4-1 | CASSQGQGAQEKLFF | TGCGCCAGCAGCCAAGGGCAGGGGGCGCAGGAAAAACTGTTTTTT
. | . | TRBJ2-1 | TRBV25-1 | CASAPGAGQGEQFF | TGTGCCAGCGCCCCCGGAGCGGGTCAAGGAGAGCAGTTCTTC
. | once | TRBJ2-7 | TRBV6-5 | CASPRVAYEQYF | TGTGCCAGCCCGCGGGTTGCCTACGAGCAGTACTTC
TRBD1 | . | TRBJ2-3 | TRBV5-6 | CASSPRDRESQYF | TGTGCCAGCAGCCCCCGGGACAGGGAATCGCAGTATTTT
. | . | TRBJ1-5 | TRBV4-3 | CASSQENRGSQPQHF | TGCGCCAGCAGCCAAGAAAATCGGGGAAGTCAGCCCCAGCATTTT
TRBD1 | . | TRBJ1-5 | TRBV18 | CASSPDRNQPQHF | TGTGCCAGCTCACCGGACAGGAATCAGCCCCAGCATTTT
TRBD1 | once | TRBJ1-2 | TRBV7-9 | CASSLGDRGNYGYTF | TGTGCCAGCAGCTTAGGGGACAGGGGAAACTATGGCTACACCTTC
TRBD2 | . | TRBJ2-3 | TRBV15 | CATSSGTSGVNTQYF | TGTGCCACCAGCAGCGGGACTAGCGGGGTAAATACGCAGTATTTT
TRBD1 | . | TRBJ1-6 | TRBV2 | CASIRTGQEYSPLHF | TGTGCCAGCATCCGCACGGGACAGGAATATTCACCCCTCCACTTT
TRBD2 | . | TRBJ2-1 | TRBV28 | CASSFPSGRPFQIYNEQFF | TGTGCCAGCAGTTTCCCTAGCGGGAGGCCCTTCCAAATCTACAATGAGCAGTTCTTC
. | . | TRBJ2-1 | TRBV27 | CASTRGGFYNEQFF | TGTGCCAGCACCCGTGGGGGGTTCTACAATGAGCAGTTCTTC
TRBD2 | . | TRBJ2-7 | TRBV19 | CASSISRAGVQYF | TGTGCCAGTAGTATCTCCAGGGCGGGGGTGCAGTACTTC